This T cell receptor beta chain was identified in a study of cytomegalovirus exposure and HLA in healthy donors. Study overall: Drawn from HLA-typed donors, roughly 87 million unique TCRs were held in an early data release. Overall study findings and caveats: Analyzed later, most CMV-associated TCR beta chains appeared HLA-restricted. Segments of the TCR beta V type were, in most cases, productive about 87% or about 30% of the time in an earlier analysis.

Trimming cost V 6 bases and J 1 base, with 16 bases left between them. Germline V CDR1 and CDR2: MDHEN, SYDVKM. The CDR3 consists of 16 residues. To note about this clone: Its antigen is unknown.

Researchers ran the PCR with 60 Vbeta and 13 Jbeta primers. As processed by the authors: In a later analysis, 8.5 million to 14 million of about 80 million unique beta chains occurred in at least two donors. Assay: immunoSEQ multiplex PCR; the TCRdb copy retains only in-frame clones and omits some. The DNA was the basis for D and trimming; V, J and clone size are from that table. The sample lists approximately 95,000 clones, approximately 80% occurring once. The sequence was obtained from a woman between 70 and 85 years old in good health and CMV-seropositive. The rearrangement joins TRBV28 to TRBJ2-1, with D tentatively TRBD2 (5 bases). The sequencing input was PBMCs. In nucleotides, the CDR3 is TGTGCCAGCAGCAAGGACTCCTTCCTGTCCTACAATGAGCAGTTCTTC. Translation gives CASSKDSFLSYNEQFF. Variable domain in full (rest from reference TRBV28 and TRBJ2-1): DVKVTQSSRYLVKRTGEKVFLECVQDMDHENMFWYRQDPGLGLRLIYFSYDVKMKEKGDIPEGYSVSREKKERFSLILESASTNQTSMYLCASSKDSFLSYNEQFFGPGTRLTVL.